The rows below give T cell receptor beta chains drawn from one sample of a study of control samples from healthy donors and cancer patients. TCRdb's copy holds only in-frame clones and misses some; the assay was immunoSEQ multiplex PCR. The table records 130,000 or so clones, 90% to 95% of them present only once. The specimen sequenced was blood. The source is a man aged 35-49 years in good health. Both conserved end residues are part of each CDR3. A D gene is named only where the DNA matches it firmly. The size of a clone is reported for some rows only, either as once, few or many, or as a class for expanded clones.

v_gene	abundance	d_gene	j_gene	CDR3aa	CDR3nt
TRBV4-2	NA	NA	TRBJ1-2	CASSQDLVYGYTF	TGTGCCAGCAGCCAAGATCTGGTCTATGGCTACACCTTC
TRBV12-5	NA	NA	TRBJ2-7	CASGYPQQYF	TGTGCTAGTGGTTACCCCCAGCAATACTTC
TRBV5-4	NA	NA	TRBJ1-1	CASSLNGHLNTEAFF	TGTGCCAGCAGCCTCAATGGACACCTGAACACTGAAGCTTTCTTT
TRBV7-9	NA	NA	TRBJ1-1	CASSLRGDAFF	TGTGCCAGCAGCTTGAGAGGAGACGCTTTCTTT
TRBV11-2	once	NA	TRBJ1-1	CASSLDPSGNTEAFF	TGTGCCAGCAGCTTAGACCCCTCGGGGAACACTGAAGCTTTCTTT
TRBV5-6	NA	NA	TRBJ2-3	CASSLAKGDRSF	TGTGCCAGCAGCTTGGCCAAGGGCGATCGTTCTTTT
TRBV28	NA	TRBD1	TRBJ1-2	CASSPTGGYGYTF	TGTGCCAGCAGTCCGACAGGGGGCTATGGCTACACCTTC
TRBV10-1	NA	TRBD1	TRBJ1-1	CASSQDRGNTEAFF	TGCGCCAGCAGTCAGGACAGGGGCAACACTGAAGCTTTCTTT
TRBV19	NA	TRBD1	TRBJ2-7	CATATGTGEHEQYF	TGTGCCACTGCTACCGGGACAGGGGAACACGAGCAGTACTTC
TRBV7-2	NA	TRBD1	TRBJ2-7	CASSLDGQGGYEQYF	TGTGCCAGCAGCTTAGACGGACAGGGTGGCTACGAGCAGTACTTC
TRBV30	NA	NA	TRBJ1-1	CAWSPTLGRGLTEAFF	TGTGCCTGGAGCCCTACGCTTGGTAGGGGGTTAACTGAAGCTTTCTTT
TRBV4-1	NA	TRBD1	TRBJ1-4	CASSPSGTANEKLFF	TGCGCCAGCAGCCCTTCCGGGACAGCTAATGAAAAACTGTTTTTT
TRBV25-1	NA	NA	TRBJ2-5	CASSESGPKGQGETQYF	TGTGCCAGCAGTGAATCCGGCCCCAAAGGACAAGGGGAGACCCAGTACTTC
TRBV6-4	NA	TRBD2	TRBJ2-3	CASAELAGGTDTQYF	TGTGCCAGCGCCGAACTAGCGGGGGGCACAGATACGCAGTATTTT